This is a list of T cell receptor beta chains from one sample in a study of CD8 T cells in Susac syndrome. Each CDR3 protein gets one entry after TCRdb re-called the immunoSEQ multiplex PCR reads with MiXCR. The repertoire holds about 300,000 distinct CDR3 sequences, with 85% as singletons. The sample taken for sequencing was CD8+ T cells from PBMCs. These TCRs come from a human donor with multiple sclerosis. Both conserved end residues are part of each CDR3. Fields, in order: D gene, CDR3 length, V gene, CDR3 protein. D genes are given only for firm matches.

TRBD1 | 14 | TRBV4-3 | CASSLGTGMDEQYF
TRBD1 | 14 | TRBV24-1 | CATSGGTGDCEQYF
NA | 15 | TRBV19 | CASSIGGTYQETQYF
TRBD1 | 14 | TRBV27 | CAIGTAMNTGELFF
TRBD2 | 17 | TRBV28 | CASRPKSGTRYQETQYF
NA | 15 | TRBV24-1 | CATSDPTGTTDTQYF
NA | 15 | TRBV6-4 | CASSDVAGGYNEQFF
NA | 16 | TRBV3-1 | CASSQGVQVNTGELFF
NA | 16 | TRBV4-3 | CASSQMADGRQETQYF
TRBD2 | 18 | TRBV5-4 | CASSSGISGLSGANVLTF
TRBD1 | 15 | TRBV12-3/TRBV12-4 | CASSERQGGADTQYF
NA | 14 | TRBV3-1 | CASSQRQVSYEQYF
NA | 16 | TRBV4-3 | CASSPSSPFTYNEQFF
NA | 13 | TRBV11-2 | CASSLFSYNEQFF
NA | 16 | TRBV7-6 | CASSTLGGRNPYEQYF
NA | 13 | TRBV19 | CASNEGVDNEQFF
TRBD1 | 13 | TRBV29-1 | CSVERTGGTEQYF
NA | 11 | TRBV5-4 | CAYRRGFEAFF
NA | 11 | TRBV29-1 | CSVVQYNEQFF
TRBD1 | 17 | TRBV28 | CASSFGGRGYSSYEQYF
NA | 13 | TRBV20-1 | CSARDGGDETQYF
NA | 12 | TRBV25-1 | CATGGGENGYTF
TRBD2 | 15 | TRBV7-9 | CASKVSGWLYNEQFF
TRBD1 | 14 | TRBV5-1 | CASSPTGRSDGYTF
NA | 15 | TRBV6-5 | CASSPPGGLVETQYF
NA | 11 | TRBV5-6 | CASSAAARHTF
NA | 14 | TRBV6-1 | CASSSTGLTDTQYF
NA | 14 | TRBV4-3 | CASSPAGSGYEQYF
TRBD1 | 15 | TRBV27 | CASSLLHRGAGELFF
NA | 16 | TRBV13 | CASSLAGDASNQPQHF
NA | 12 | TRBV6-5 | CASTSGRYEQYF
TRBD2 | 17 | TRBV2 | CASKGTSGRAFADTQYF
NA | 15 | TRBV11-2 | CASSPGLRDTDTQYF
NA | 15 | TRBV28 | CASSFQAFSSDTQYF
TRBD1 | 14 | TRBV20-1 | CSAGITGEYSPLHF
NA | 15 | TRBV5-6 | CASSLGVEPAYEQYF
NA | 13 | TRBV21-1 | CASNQSNTGELFF
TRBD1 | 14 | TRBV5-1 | CASSSETGDTEAFF